One sample yielded the 24 T cell receptor beta chains listed below, sequenced in a study of blood T cell repertoires in COVID-19. Measured with immunoSEQ multiplex PCR; TCRdb has only the in-frame clones, and not every one. The sample contains approximately 250,000 clones, 80% to 90% of which appear only once. What was sequenced was PBMCs or T cells enriched from blood (not recorded which). These receptors all stem from a middle-aged woman who had been exposed to COVID-19.

A single count supports this clone. The J gene is TRBJ2-3, the V gene TRBV5-5; D remains ambiguous. V shed 1 base and J shed 1 base, with 10 bases lying between them. The CDR3 extends over 15 amino acids. Germline lookup yields CDR1 SGHKS and CDR2 YYEKEE (reference sequence). The CDR3 DNA reads as TGTGCCAGCAGCTTGTGGAGTCTTGGCACAGATACGCAGTATTTT. Translated, it gives CASSLWSLGTDTQYF.

V gene TRBV9 combines with J gene TRBJ2-3; TRBD2 matches 7 bases. The CDR3 contains 18 residues. Germline loops: CDR1 SGDLS, CDR2 YYNGEE. V was pared by 0 bases and J by 6 bases, with 16 bases of the junction left unmatched. The CDR3: CASSVDYFSGGRRDTQYF. The CDR3 DNA reads TGTGCCAGCAGCGTAGACTACTTTTCGGGGGGTAGGAGGGATACGCAGTATTTT.

This clone was seen only once. The rearrangement uses TRBV7-2 and TRBJ1-5; TRBD1 agrees at 7 bases. The CDR3 is made up of 16 amino acids. Germline values: CDR1 SGHTA, CDR2 FQGNSA. With 6 bases clipped from V and 0 bases from J, the junction kept 8 bases outside the gene matches. DNA of the CDR3: TGTGCCAGCAGTCTGACAGGGCCTAATAGCAATCAGCCCCAGCATTTT. Its translation: CASSLTGPNSNQPQHF.

Turning to this clone: In the same sample, other DNA sequences code for this CDR3. The chain joins TRBV28 to TRBJ2-1, with 8 bases fitting TRBD2. The CDR3 contains 14 residues. Germline-derived CDR1 and CDR2 are MDHEN and SYDVKM. The ends lost 3 bases at V and 4 bases at J; junction bases unmatched: 2. The CDR3 sequence: CASSFLAGYNEQFF. DNA for the CDR3: TGTGCCAGCAGTTTCTTAGCGGGATACAATGAGCAGTTCTTC.

This clone appeared a few times. The chain combines TRBV14 with TRBJ1-1, with a tentative D call TRBD1 (6 bases). The V end lost 8 bases, the J end lost 8 bases, and 15 bases lay between the germline ends. Germline CDR1 SGHDN, CDR2 FVKESK. This CDR3 has 12 amino acids. The CDR3 DNA sequence: TGTGCCAGCGGGAGGGGGGTGCAGGAAGCTTTCTTT. As protein: CASGRGVQEAFF.

V and J are TRBV19 and TRBJ1-1, with D hard to call. V lost 7 bases and J 0 bases, leaving 9 bases between the germline ends. Germline loops: CDR1 LNHDA, CDR2 SQIVND (reference sequence). CDR3 size: 13 residues. CDR3 nucleotide sequence: TGTGCCAGTAAAACGGGGATGAACACTGAAGCTTTCTTT. It translates to CASKTGMNTEAFF. Full variable domain (remainder filled in from reference TRBV19 and TRBJ1-1): DGGITQSPKYLFRKEGQNVTLSCEQNLNHDAMYWYRQDPGQGLRLIYYSQIVNDFQKGDIAEGYSVSREKKESFPLTVTSAQKNPTAFYLCASKTGMNTEAFFGQGTRLTVV.

The rearrangement uses TRBV6-5 and TRBJ2-4; D may be TRBD1 (6 bases). V was cut by 2 bases and J by 4 bases, with 12 bases left in between. Germline loops: CDR1 MNHEY, CDR2 SVGAGI. This CDR3 is built from 15 residues. The CDR3 spells CASSYAAGDKNIQYF. CDR3 nucleotides: TGTGCCAGCAGTTACGCGGCAGGGGATAAAAACATTCAGTACTTC.

The rearrangement uses TRBV19 and TRBJ2-1; 11 bases are a match to TRBD2. The V and J ends lost 5 bases and 5 bases, in that order; junction bases with no gene match: 5. The CDR3 covers 15 residues. Germline assignment: CDR1 LNHDA and CDR2 SQIVND (reference sequence). The chain's CDR3 is CASSGLAGGDNEQFF. CDR3 nucleotides: TGTGCCAGTAGTGGCCTAGCGGGGGGCGACAATGAGCAGTTCTTC. The variable domain in full, completed from reference TRBV19 and TRBJ2-1, reads DGGITQSPKYLFRKEGQNVTLSCEQNLNHDAMYWYRQDPGQGLRLIYYSQIVNDFQKGDIAEGYSVSREKKESFPLTVTSAQKNPTAFYLCASSGLAGGDNEQFFGPGTRLTVL.

This clone was seen only once. The rearrangement uses TRBV5-1 and TRBJ2-4; D is perhaps TRBD2 (5 bases). CDR1 is SGHRS, CDR2 YFSETQ, per germline. This CDR3 region has 15 residues. Between the trimmed V and J ends, which lost 4 bases and 4 bases, there was a span of 15 bases. The CDR3 nucleotides read TGCGCCAGCAGCGATCCAACGGGGAATAAAAACATTCAGTACTTC. Its protein is CASSDPTGNKNIQYF.

DNA for the CDR3: TGTGCCAGCAGCTTAGCGGGAGAAGATACGCAGTATTTT. It encodes CASSLAGEDTQYF. This rearrangement joins TRBV7-2 to TRBJ2-3, with a possible D match to TRBD2 (5 bases). Germline CDR1 and CDR2: SGHTA and FQGNSA. Trimming removed 0 bases at V and 5 bases at J, with 6 bases between. The CDR3 is 13 amino acids.

The DNA for the CDR3 is TGTGCCAGCAGTTGGAACAGGGTGGGAAACTATGGCTACACCTTC. Protein sequence: CASSWNRVGNYGYTF. V gene TRBV28 combines with J gene TRBJ1-2; TRBD1 might be the D (6 bases). The CDR3 covers 15 residues. Germline V gives CDR1 MDHEN, CDR2 SYDVKM. V lost 4 bases to trimming and J lost 2 bases, with 14 bases between them.

The chain employs TRBV3-1 (or the pseudogene TRBV3-2) and TRBJ1-1, with 8 bases lining up with TRBD1. V trimming: 4 bases; J trimming: 1 base; junction bases outside the gene matches: 8. Germline V CDR1 and CDR2: LGHDT, YNNKEL (reference sequence). The CDR3 length is 16 residues. As DNA, the CDR3 is TGTGCCAGCAGCCCGGACAGGGCGCCGAGGAACACTGAAGCTTTCTTT. It yields the protein CASSPDRAPRNTEAFF.

The gene calls are TRBV3-1 (or the pseudogene TRBV3-2) and TRBJ2-7; D not resolved. This CDR3 is built from 11 residues. Germline CDR1 reads LGHDT; CDR2 reads YNNKEL (reference sequence). Trimming pared 5 bases from V and 4 bases from J, leaving 6 bases between. The CDR3 loop is CASSGLYEQYF. The CDR3 bases are TGTGCCAGCAGCGGTCTATACGAGCAGTACTTC.

The chain is built from TRBV20-1 and TRBJ2-1; D gene ambiguous. V dropped 3 bases and J dropped 7 bases, with 13 bases sitting between them. The CDR3 has 13 amino acids. Germline assignment: CDR1 DFQATT and CDR2 SNEGSKA (reference sequence). The CDR3 spells CSASWADRNEQFF. The CDR3 DNA sequence: TGCAGTGCTAGTTGGGCCGACCGGAATGAGCAGTTCTTC.

The rearrangement links TRBV28 to TRBJ2-7; 8 positions agree with TRBD1. V shed 5 bases and J 6 bases; nucleotides not matched to a gene: 0. CDR1 MDHEN and CDR2 SYDVKM come from the germline V gene. The CDR3 is 11 amino acids. CDR3 nucleotide sequence: TGTGCCAGCAGTACAGGGGGCGAGCAGTACGTC. Translation: CASSTGGEQYV.

This clone has a single count. The rearrangement links TRBV10-3 to TRBJ1-1; 7 bases align to TRBD1. The germline V gene encodes CDR1 ENHRY and CDR2 SYGVKD. Trimming at V came to 4 bases and at J to 6 bases, leaving 8 bases not matched to a gene. This CDR3 spans 14 amino acids. CDR3 sequence reads: CAISVQGVVAEAFF. CDR3 in DNA: TGTGCCATCAGTGTTCAGGGGGTTGTAGCTGAAGCTTTCTTT.

This rearrangement joins TRBV6-5 to TRBJ1-1, with a tentative D call TRBD1 (5 bases). The germline gives CDR1 MNHEY, CDR2 SVGAGI. This CDR3 comprises 14 residues. Trimming stripped 1 base from V and 2 bases from J, with 8 bases between. CDR3 amino acids: CASSYLGANTEAFF. CDR3 nucleotides: TGTGCCAGCAGTTACTTAGGGGCCAACACTGAAGCTTTCTTT.

The rearrangement uses TRBV11-2 and TRBJ1-2, with a weak D call TRBD1 (6 bases). This CDR3 spans 13 amino acids. V was pared by 3 bases and J by 4 bases, with 9 bases between. Germline CDR1 reads SGHAT; CDR2 reads FQNNGV. CDR3 in DNA: TGTGCCAGCAGCTTCCAGGGGACCTATGGCTACACCTTC. Translated, it gives CASSFQGTYGYTF.

This clone appeared once. V usage is TRBV15 and J usage is TRBJ2-2; TRBD2 might be the D (5 bases). The germline CDR1 and CDR2 sequences are LNHNV and YYDKDF (reference sequence). The V end was cut by 4 bases, the J end by 0 bases, with 15 bases between. This CDR3 spans 17 amino acids. This CDR3 is CATSKEYLATNTGELFF. CDR3 in DNA: TGTGCCACCAGCAAAGAGTACTTAGCGACGAACACCGGGGAGCTGTTTTTT.

V and J are TRBV27 and TRBJ2-7, with 7 positions matching TRBD1. Per germline, CDR1 MNHEY and CDR2 SMNVEV (reference sequence). The CDR3 is 14 amino acids. Trimming cost V 1 base and J 2 bases; bases outside gene matches: 2. This CDR3 reads CASSLWGQTYEQYF. In DNA form, the CDR3 reads TGTGCCAGCAGTTTATGGGGACAGACCTACGAGCAGTACTTC.

The gene calls are TRBV9 and TRBJ1-1, with 8 nucleotides matching TRBD1. V dropped 4 bases and J dropped 4; count of bases not matched to a gene: 12. Germline assignment: CDR1 SGDLS and CDR2 YYNGEE. CDR3 length equals 16 residues. CDR3 sequence: CASSPRTGNFGTEAFF. The CDR3 nucleotides read TGTGCCAGCAGCCCCAGGACAGGGAACTTTGGCACTGAAGCTTTCTTT.

CDR3 protein: CASSPGGAFGEKLFF. For the CDR3, the DNA is TGTGCCAGCAGCCCCGGGGGAGCCTTCGGTGAAAAACTGTTTTTT. The chain employs TRBV7-9 and TRBJ1-4; D possibly corresponds to TRBD1 (5 bases). The CDR3 is 15 residues long. V was cut by 5 bases and J by 7 bases, with 17 bases left in between. Per germline, CDR1 SEHNR and CDR2 FQNEAQ (reference sequence).

V usage is TRBV28 and J usage is TRBJ2-1; 8 bases map to TRBD1. The CDR3 contains 15 residues. J lost 10 bases, V lost 5 bases, and 13 bases had no gene match. CDR1 and CDR2 (germline): MDHEN, SYDVKM. The DNA for the CDR3 is TGTGCCAGCAGTGAGGACAGGGAGCTAGGGTGGGAGCAGTTCTTC. This encodes CASSEDRELGWEQFF.

This chain connects TRBV6-5 to TRBJ1-4; possible D gene TRBD1, 5 bases. CDR1 is MNHEY, CDR2 SVGAGI, per germline. This CDR3 has 14 residues. The germline V and J ends were trimmed by 7 bases and 7 bases, with 16 bases remaining between them. In nucleotides, the CDR3 is TGTGCCAGCACCCCGGGACTGGGGAGTGAAAAACTGTTTTTT. Encoded protein: CASTPGLGSEKLFF.